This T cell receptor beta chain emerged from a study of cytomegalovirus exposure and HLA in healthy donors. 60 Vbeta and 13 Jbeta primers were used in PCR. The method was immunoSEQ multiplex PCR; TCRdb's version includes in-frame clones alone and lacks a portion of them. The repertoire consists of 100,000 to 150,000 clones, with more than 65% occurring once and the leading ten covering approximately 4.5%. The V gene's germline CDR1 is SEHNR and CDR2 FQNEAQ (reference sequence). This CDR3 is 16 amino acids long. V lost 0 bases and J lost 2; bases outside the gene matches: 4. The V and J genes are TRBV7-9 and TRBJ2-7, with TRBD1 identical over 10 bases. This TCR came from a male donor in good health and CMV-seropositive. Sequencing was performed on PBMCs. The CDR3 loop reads CASSLAQGQGTYEQYF. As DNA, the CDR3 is TGTGCCAGCAGCTTAGCGCAGGGACAGGGGACCTACGAGCAGTACTTC.